The sequence of this T cell receptor beta chain was determined in a study of T cell responses to AZD1222 COVID-19 vaccine. Study conclusions and caveats: The study found vaccine-associated CD4 TCRs spanning spike, dominant at 160-218 and 743-854.

Clones were read by immunoSEQ multiplex PCR, and TCRdb kept only the in-frame ones, dropping some. The sample has roughly 110,000 clones; 85% to 95% are singletons. Points on this clone: The antigen is unknown.

Specimen: peripheral blood, collected 28 days after the second AZD1222 dose. The receptor's source is an adult who received the AZD1222 COVID-19 vaccine.

The chain's CDR3 is CASSFQGALEYGYTF. DNA for the CDR3: TGTGCCAGCAGTTTCCAGGGGGCGCTGGAATATGGCTACACCTTC. V is TRBV27 and J is TRBJ1-2, with 8 bases that match TRBD1. CDR1 and CDR2 from the germline V gene are MNHEY and SMNVEV (reference sequence). The CDR3 length is 15 residues. With 3 bases clipped from V and 5 bases from J, the junction kept 8 bases outside the gene matches.